This T cell receptor beta chain was identified in a study of T cells of healthy individuals. V shed 7 bases and J shed 8 bases, with 17 bases lying between them. This CDR3 spans 14 amino acids. Germline CDR1 is MNHEY and CDR2 is SVGAGI. This clonotype was observed a few times. One entry per CDR3 protein, called by TCRdb with MiXCR from the 5' RACE reads. This table holds approximately 100,000 distinct CDR3 sequences, roughly 15% found once. The origin of this receptor is a human donor in good health. The genes are TRBV6-5 and TRBJ1-4; weak D call: TRBD1 (5 bases). The DNA of the CDR3 is TGTGCCAGCACTCCATATCAGGGAGGCGAAAAACTGTTTTTT. Its protein product is CASTPYQGGEKLFF.